This TCR beta chain was found in a study of shared clonotypes between healthy human individuals. Study-level points and caveats: Clonotypes shared by all four sorted-subset donors had higher generation probabilities than non-shared clonotypes.

This CDR3 contains 16 residues. Germline V gives CDR1 MDHEN, CDR2 SYDVKM. V lost 5 bases to trimming and J lost 4 bases, with 18 bases between them. Naive CD8 cells comprised CD45RO-negative, CCR7-positively selected cells, excluding terminally differentiated effector memory CD45RA+ cells. With respect to this clone: Its specificity is not known.

The protocol was immunoSEQ multiplex PCR, while the TCRdb copy is restricted to in-frame clones and leaves out a portion. This sample has some 2,000,000 clones, with roughly 95% found just once. The chain couples TRBV28 to TRBJ1-5, with a tentative D call TRBD1 (5 bases). The receptor was derived from a man between 18 and 35 years old in good health. The sample was naive CD8+ T cells sorted from blood. DNA of the CDR3: TGTGCCAGCAGTCCCGGGGGAAAAAGGGGAAATCAGCCCCAGCATTTT. As protein: CASSPGGKRGNQPQHF.